The rows below give T cell receptor beta chains drawn from one sample of a study of T cell responses to AZD1222 COVID-19 vaccine. Produced via immunoSEQ multiplex PCR; TCRdb's table is partial and in-frame only. In the table there are just over 90,000 clones, more than 80% of which are singletons. The input for sequencing was peripheral blood, taken 28 days after the second AZD1222 dose. Receptors were obtained from an adult who received the AZD1222 COVID-19 vaccine. Each CDR3 is given with its conserved first and last residue. D genes are given only for firm matches. The size entry is marked missing in some rows and otherwise reads once, few, many or a size class.

clone_size j_call v_call d_call cdr3_aa cdr3_nt
. TRBJ1-6 TRBV10-2 TRBD1 CASRGTGNNSPLHF TGCGCCAGCAGGGGGACAGGAAATAATTCACCCCTCCACTTT
once TRBJ1-2 TRBV9 . CASSGRPDSSGNYGYTF TGTGCCAGCAGCGGCCGACCGGACTCCTCTGGGAACTATGGCTACACCTTC
. TRBJ1-6 TRBV4-3 . CASSQDKGWAPLHF TGCGCCAGCAGCCAAGATAAGGGATGGGCACCCCTCCACTTT
. TRBJ2-3 TRBV6-4 . CASSPGDTLGPDTQYF TGTGCCAGCAGTCCAGGGGACACCTTAGGGCCAGATACGCAGTATTTT
once TRBJ2-1 TRBV6-2/TRBV6-3 TRBD1 CASSSSGTARENEQFF TGTGCCAGCAGTTCTTCTGGGACAGCAAGGGAGAATGAGCAGTTCTTC
. TRBJ2-3 TRBV5-6 TRBD2 CASSSLSDGREGLADTQYF TGTGCCAGCAGCTCCCTATCAGACGGGCGGGAGGGCTTAGCAGATACGCAGTATTTT
. TRBJ2-2 TRBV7-2 . CASRGTGDTGELFF TGTGCCAGCAGGGGGACGGGGGACACCGGGGAGCTGTTTTTT
. TRBJ2-3 TRBV7-7 TRBD2 CASSFSGSDTQYF TGTGCTAGCAGCTTTAGCGGGTCAGATACGCAGTATTTT
. TRBJ2-1 TRBV7-9 TRBD2 CASSLGLALSEQFF TGTGCCAGCAGCTTAGGACTAGCTCTTAGTGAGCAGTTCTTC
. TRBJ1-2 TRBV6-1 TRBD1 CASSEDGTGGYGYTF TGTGCCAGCAGTGAAGACGGGACAGGGGGCTATGGCTACACCTTC
. TRBJ2-2 TRBV7-3 . CASSGTGSPGELFF TGTGCCAGCAGCGGAACAGGGTCCCCCGGGGAGCTGTTTTTT
. TRBJ2-1 TRBV6-5 TRBD2 CASTLVAGGGHEQFF TGTGCCAGCACCCTAGTAGCGGGAGGAGGGCATGAGCAGTTCTTC
. TRBJ2-7 TRBV12-3/TRBV12-4 . CASSTRVGYEQYF TGTGCCAGCAGTACCAGGGTCGGCTACGAGCAGTACTTC
few TRBJ1-5 TRBV30 . CAWSVSVQPQHF TGTGCCTGGAGTGTTAGTGTCCAGCCCCAGCATTTT
. TRBJ2-3 TRBV15 TRBD2 CATSFGRGRGDTQYF TGTGCCACCAGCTTCGGGAGGGGCCGAGGAGATACGCAGTATTTT
. TRBJ2-3 TRBV11-2 . CASSLVSGSITNTQYF TGTGCCAGCAGCTTAGTCTCAGGGTCTATCACTAATACGCAGTATTTT
. TRBJ2-1 TRBV11-2 . CASSVALGAALSYNEQFF TGTGCCAGCAGTGTAGCCCTCGGCGCGGCCCTCTCCTACAATGAGCAGTTCTTC
. TRBJ1-2 TRBV6-5 . CASSYARGANGYTF TGTGCCAGCAGTTACGCGCGGGGAGCCAACGGCTACACCTTC
. TRBJ1-3 TRBV30 . CAWSVSGRNTIYF TGTGCCTGGAGTGTATCAGGGAGAAACACCATATATTTT
. TRBJ1-1 TRBV6-2/TRBV6-3 TRBD1 CASSYTIQGVMNTEAFF TGTGCCAGCAGTTACACAATACAGGGGGTGATGAACACTGAAGCTTTCTTT
. TRBJ2-1 TRBV30 TRBD2 CAWRPLAGGNNEQFF TGTGCCTGGAGGCCGCTAGCGGGGGGCAACAATGAGCAGTTCTTC
. TRBJ2-3 TRBV6-5 . CASTGAFSTDTQYF TGTGCCAGCACGGGGGCTTTCAGCACAGATACGCAGTATTTT
. TRBJ1-5 TRBV7-6 . CASSKRVGQPQHF TGTGCCAGCAGCAAGAGGGTGGGTCAGCCCCAGCATTTT
. TRBJ2-3 TRBV4-3 . CASSQEWQGATDTQYF TGCGCCAGCAGCCAAGAATGGCAGGGCGCCACAGATACGCAGTATTTT
once TRBJ2-1 TRBV9 TRBD2 CASSHGLAGGSDEQFF TGTGCCAGCAGCCATGGATTAGCGGGAGGTTCAGATGAGCAGTTCTTC
. TRBJ1-4 TRBV5-5 TRBD1 CASSPWDRGEFEKLFF TGTGCCAGCAGCCCCTGGGACAGGGGTGAGTTTGAAAAACTGTTTTTT
. TRBJ1-1 TRBV6-6 . CASSPREGRGKRAEAFF TGTGCCAGCAGTCCTCGTGAGGGTCGCGGGAAACGGGCTGAAGCTTTCTTT
. TRBJ2-7 TRBV14 . CASSQDGEQYF TGTGCCAGCAGCCAAGATGGCGAGCAGTACTTC
. TRBJ2-1 TRBV5-1 TRBD2 CASSGPGLAGGLNEQFF TGCGCCAGCAGCGGCCCGGGACTAGCGGGAGGATTGAATGAGCAGTTCTTC
. TRBJ2-2 TRBV4-2 . CASSQAREPSGELFF TGTGCCAGCAGCCAAGCCAGGGAGCCATCCGGGGAGCTGTTTTTT
. TRBJ1-1 TRBV6-5 . CASSYLGRTEAFF TGTGCCAGCAGTTACTTGGGGAGAACTGAAGCTTTCTTT
. TRBJ1-2 TRBV30 . CAWSPRIQGRYTF TGTGCCTGGAGCCCCAGGATTCAGGGTCGCTACACCTTC
. TRBJ2-2 TRBV29-1 TRBD2 CSVERGSTGELFF TGCAGCGTGGAGCGGGGGAGCACCGGGGAGCTGTTTTTT
. TRBJ1-1 TRBV18 . CASSPQGGGSTEAFF TGTGCCAGCTCACCACAGGGCGGAGGGAGCACTGAAGCTTTCTTT
. TRBJ2-1 TRBV5-1 TRBD2 CASSFLAGNEQFF TGCGCCAGCAGCTTCCTAGCGGGCAATGAGCAGTTCTTC
. TRBJ2-7 TRBV18 TRBD1 CASSLDRVEQYF TGTGCCAGCTCACTCGACAGGGTCGAGCAGTACTTC
. TRBJ1-5 TRBV27 . CASSHSLAPGNQPQHF TGTGCCAGCAGTCATTCCCTCGCCCCGGGCAATCAGCCCCAGCATTTT
. TRBJ1-2 TRBV3-1/TRBV3-2 . CASSQEGDGYTF TGTGCCAGCAGCCAAGAAGGGGATGGCTACACCTTC
. TRBJ2-7 TRBV28 TRBD2 CVSSGPRGYEQYF TGTGTTTCTAGCGGGCCAAGGGGCTACGAGCAGTACTTC
. TRBJ2-2 TRBV11-3 TRBD2 CASSTSGRDGELFF TGTGCCAGCAGCACTAGCGGGAGGGACGGGGAGCTGTTTTTT
. TRBJ1-6 TRBV10-2 . CASSEPQGSYNSPLHF TGCGCCAGCAGTGAGCCACAGGGATCCTATAATTCACCCCTCCACTTT
. TRBJ2-7 TRBV7-8 TRBD2 CASSSSGGPYEQYF TGTGCCAGCAGCTCTAGCGGGGGACCCTACGAGCAGTACTTC
. TRBJ1-6 TRBV11-3 . CASSLDRDSPLHF TGTGCCAGCAGCTTAGACAGGGATTCACCCCTCCACTTT
. TRBJ2-1 TRBV15 . CATSRAGGASYNEQFF TGTGCCACCAGCAGAGCAGGGGGGGCTTCCTACAATGAGCAGTTCTTC
. TRBJ1-4 TRBV19 . CASSIGVSGSEKLFF TGTGCCAGTAGTATAGGAGTTTCTGGCTCTGAAAAACTGTTTTTT
. TRBJ1-4 TRBV9 . CASSVAGGDEKLFF TGTGCCAGCAGCGTAGCTGGGGGGGATGAAAAACTGTTTTTT
. TRBJ2-3 TRBV7-3 TRBD2 CASSLSVGLASNTDTQYF TGTGCCAGCAGCTTAAGCGTGGGACTAGCCAGCAACACAGATACGCAGTATTTT
once TRBJ1-1 TRBV7-9 . CASSLGWAKNTEAFF TGTGCCAGCAGCTTAGGTTGGGCAAAGAACACTGAAGCTTTCTTT
. TRBJ1-1 TRBV6-5 . CATQAGLNTEAFF TGTGCTACACAGGCAGGACTGAACACTGAAGCTTTCTTT
. TRBJ1-2 TRBV10-3 . CAISTSYGGYTF TGTGCCATCAGTACGAGCTACGGCGGCTACACCTTC
. TRBJ1-1 TRBV29-1 TRBD1 CSVVVLGTVDKAFF TGCAGCGTTGTCGTTCTAGGGACAGTGGATAAAGCTTTCTTT
. TRBJ2-5 TRBV19 TRBD2 CASRPGTNKEETQYF TGTGCCAGTAGACCCGGGACTAATAAGGAGGAGACCCAGTACTTC
. TRBJ1-1 TRBV2 . CASNIQGLPSNTEAFF TGTGCCAGCAATATACAGGGACTACCGTCAAACACTGAAGCTTTCTTT
. TRBJ1-5 TRBV9 . CASSVGHSNQPQHF TGTGCCAGCAGCGTAGGACATAGCAATCAGCCCCAGCATTTT